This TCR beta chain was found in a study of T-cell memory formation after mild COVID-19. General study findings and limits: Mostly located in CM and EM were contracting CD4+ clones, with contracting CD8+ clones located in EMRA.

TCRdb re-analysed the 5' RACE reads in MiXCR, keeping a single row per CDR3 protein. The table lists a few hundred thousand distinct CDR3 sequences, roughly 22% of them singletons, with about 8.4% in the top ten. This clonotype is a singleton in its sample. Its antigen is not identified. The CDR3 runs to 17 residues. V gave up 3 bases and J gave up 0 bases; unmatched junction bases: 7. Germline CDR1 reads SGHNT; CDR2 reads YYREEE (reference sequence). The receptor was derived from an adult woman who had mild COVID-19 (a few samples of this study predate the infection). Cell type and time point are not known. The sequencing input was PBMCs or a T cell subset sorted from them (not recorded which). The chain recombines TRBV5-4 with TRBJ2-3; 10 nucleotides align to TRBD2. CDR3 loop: CASSYSASGRSTDTQYF. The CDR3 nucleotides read TGTGCCAGCAGCTATTCAGCTAGCGGGAGAAGCACAGATACGCAGTATTTT.